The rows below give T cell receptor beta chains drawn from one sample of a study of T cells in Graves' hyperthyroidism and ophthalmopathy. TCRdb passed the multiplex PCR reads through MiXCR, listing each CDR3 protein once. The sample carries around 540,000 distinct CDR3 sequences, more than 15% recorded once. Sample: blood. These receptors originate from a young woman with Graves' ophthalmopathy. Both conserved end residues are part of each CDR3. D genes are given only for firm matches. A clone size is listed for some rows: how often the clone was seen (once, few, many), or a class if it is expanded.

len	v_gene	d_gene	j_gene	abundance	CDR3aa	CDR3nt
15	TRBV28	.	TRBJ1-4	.	CASSPIGGRNEKLFF	TGTGCCAGCAGTCCCATCGGGGGGCGTAATGAAAAACTGTTTTTT
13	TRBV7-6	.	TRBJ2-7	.	CASSTEWIGEQYF	TGTGCCAGCAGCACCGAGTGGATTGGGGAGCAGTACTTC
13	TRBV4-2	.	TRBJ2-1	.	CASSQEGAREQFF	TGTGCCAGCAGCCAAGAGGGGGCCAGGGAGCAGTTCTTC
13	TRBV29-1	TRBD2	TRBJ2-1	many	CSVDLAGVDEQFF	TGCAGCGTTGATCTAGCGGGAGTCGATGAGCAGTTCTTC
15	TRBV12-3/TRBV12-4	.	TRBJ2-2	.	CASSVGPPGTGELFF	TGTGCCAGCAGTGTGGGACCCCCGGGCACCGGGGAGCTGTTTTTT
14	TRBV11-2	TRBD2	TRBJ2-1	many	CASSLVGLANEQFF	TGTGCCAGCAGCTTAGTGGGACTAGCGAATGAGCAGTTCTTC
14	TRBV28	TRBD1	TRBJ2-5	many	CASRDRGLQETQYF	TGTGCCAGCCGGGACAGGGGGCTTCAAGAGACCCAGTACTTC
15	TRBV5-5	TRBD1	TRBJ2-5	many	CASSLVGQERETQYF	TGTGCCAGCAGCTTAGTCGGACAGGAGAGGGAGACCCAGTACTTC
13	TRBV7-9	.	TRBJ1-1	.	CASSPGGVTEAFF	TGTGCCAGCAGTCCCGGAGGGGTCACTGAAGCTTTCTTT
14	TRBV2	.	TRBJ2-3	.	CASTLYTSTDTQYF	TGTGCCAGCACCCTTTATACTAGCACAGATACGCAGTATTTT
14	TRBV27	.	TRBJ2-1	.	CASSSQQGNNEQFF	TGTGCCAGCAGTTCACAACAGGGAAACAATGAGCAGTTCTTC
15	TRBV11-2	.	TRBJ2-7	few	CASSLEGAGPYEQYF	TGTGCCAGCAGCTTAGAGGGGGCAGGGCCCTACGAGCAGTACTTC
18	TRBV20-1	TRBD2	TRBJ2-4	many	CSARPVPVPGLARNIQYF	TGCAGTGCTAGGCCGGTCCCTGTACCGGGACTAGCGAGAAACATTCAGTACTTC
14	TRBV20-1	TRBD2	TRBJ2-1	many	CSARSALAGDEQFF	TGCAGTGCTAGATCGGCGCTAGCGGGAGATGAGCAGTTCTTC
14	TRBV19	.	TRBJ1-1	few	CASSIGQRSTEAFF	TGTGCCAGTAGTATAGGGCAGAGGAGCACTGAAGCTTTCTTT
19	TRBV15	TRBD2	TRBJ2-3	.	CATRDDAGDAGTSTDTQYF	TGTGCCACCAGGGACGACGCGGGGGACGCCGGAACAAGCACAGATACGCAGTATTTT
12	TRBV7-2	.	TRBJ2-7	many	CASSLERGEQYF	TGTGCCAGCAGCTTAGAAAGGGGCGAGCAGTACTTC
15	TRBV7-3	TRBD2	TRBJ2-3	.	CASSSSGGSGDTQYF	TGTGCCAGCAGCTCCTCGGGCGGGAGTGGGGATACGCAGTATTTT
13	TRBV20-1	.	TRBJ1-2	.	CSASGLVGYGYTF	TGCAGTGCTAGCGGACTGGTGGGCTATGGCTACACCTTC
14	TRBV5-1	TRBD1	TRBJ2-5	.	CASSTTGVGETQYF	TGCGCCAGCAGCACGACAGGGGTCGGAGAGACCCAGTACTTC
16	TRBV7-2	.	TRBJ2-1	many	CASSLQSVIEEDEQFF	TGTGCCAGCAGCTTACAATCCGTGATAGAGGAGGATGAGCAGTTCTTC
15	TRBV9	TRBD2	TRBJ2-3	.	CASSVAGELGDTQYF	TGTGCCAGCAGCGTGGCGGGAGAATTGGGAGATACGCAGTATTTT
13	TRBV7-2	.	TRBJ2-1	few	CASSLLGGNEQFF	TGTGCCAGTAGTTTGCTAGGGGGCAATGAGCAGTTCTTC
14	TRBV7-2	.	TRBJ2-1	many	CASSYDRTVGEQFF	TGTGCCAGCAGTTATGACCGGACTGTCGGAGAGCAGTTCTTC